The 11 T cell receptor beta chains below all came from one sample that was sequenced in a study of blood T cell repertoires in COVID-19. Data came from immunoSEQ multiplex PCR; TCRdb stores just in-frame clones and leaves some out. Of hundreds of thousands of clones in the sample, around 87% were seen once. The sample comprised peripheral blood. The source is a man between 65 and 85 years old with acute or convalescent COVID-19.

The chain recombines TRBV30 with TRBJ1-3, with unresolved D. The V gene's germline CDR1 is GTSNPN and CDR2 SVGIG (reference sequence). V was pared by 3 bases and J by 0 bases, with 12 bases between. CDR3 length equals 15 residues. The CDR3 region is CAWRSLPSSGNTIYF. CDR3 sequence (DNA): TGTGCCTGGAGATCTCTTCCGAGCTCTGGAAACACCATATATTTT.

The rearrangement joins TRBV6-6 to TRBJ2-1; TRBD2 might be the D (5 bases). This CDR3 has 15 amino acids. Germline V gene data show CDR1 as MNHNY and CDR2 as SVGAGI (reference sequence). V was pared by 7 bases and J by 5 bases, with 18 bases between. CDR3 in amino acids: CASTEGELINNEQFF. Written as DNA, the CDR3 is TGTGCCAGCACCGAGGGCGAGCTCATTAACAATGAGCAGTTCTTC.

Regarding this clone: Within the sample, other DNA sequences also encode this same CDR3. The CDR3 DNA is TGTGCCAGCTCACCAACTAGCGGCTCCTACGAGCAGTACTTC. Its translation: CASSPTSGSYEQYF. V gene TRBV18 combines with J gene TRBJ2-7, with 8 bases identical to TRBD2. This CDR3 has 14 amino acids. CDR1 is KGHSH, CDR2 LQKENI, per germline. With V trimmed by 2 bases and J by 0 bases, 0 bases remained unmatched. The full variable domain, in which reference TRBV18 and TRBJ2-7 provide the parts outside the CDR3, is NAGVMQNPRHLVRRRGQEARLRCSPMKGHSHVYWYRQLPEEGLKFMVYLQKENIIDESGMPKERFSAEFPKEGPSILRIQQVVRGDSAAYFCASSPTSGSYEQYFGPGTRLTVT.

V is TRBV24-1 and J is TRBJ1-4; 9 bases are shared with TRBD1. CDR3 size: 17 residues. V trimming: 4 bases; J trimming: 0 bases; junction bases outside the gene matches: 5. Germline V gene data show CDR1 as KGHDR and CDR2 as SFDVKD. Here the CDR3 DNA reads TGTGCCACCAGTGAGGGGGACAGGGCTACAACTAATGAAAAACTGTTTTTT. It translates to CATSEGDRATTNEKLFF.

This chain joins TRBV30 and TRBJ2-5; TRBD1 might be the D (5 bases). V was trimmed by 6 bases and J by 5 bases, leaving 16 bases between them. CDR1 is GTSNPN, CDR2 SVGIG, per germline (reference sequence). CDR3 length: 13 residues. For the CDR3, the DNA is TGTGCCTGCGGCGGCAGGGTGAGGGAGACCCAGTACTTC. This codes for CACGGRVRETQYF.

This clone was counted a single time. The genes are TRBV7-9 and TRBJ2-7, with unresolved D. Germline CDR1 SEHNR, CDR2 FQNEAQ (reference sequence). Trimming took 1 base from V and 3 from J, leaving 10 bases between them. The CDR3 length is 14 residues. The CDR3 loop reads CASSLEVIGYEQYF. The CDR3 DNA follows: TGTGCCAGCAGCTTAGAAGTTATCGGCTACGAGCAGTACTTC.

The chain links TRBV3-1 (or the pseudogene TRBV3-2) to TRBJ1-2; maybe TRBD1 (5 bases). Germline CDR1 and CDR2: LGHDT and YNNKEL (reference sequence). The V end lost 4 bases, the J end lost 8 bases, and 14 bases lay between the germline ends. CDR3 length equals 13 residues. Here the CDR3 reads CASSPIGTLGYTF. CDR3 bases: TGTGCCAGCAGCCCTATCGGGACTCTGGGCTACACCTTC.

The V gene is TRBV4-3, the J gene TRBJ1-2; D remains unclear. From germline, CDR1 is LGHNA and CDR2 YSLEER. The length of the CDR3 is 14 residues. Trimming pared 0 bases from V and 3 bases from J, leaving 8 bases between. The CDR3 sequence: CASSQEAGYYGYTF. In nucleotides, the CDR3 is TGCGCCAGCAGCCAAGAGGCGGGTTACTATGGCTACACCTTC.

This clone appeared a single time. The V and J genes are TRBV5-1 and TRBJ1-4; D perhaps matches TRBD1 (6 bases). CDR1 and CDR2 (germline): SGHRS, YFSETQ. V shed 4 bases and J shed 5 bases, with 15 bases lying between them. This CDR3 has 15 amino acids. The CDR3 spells CASSITGNRNEKLFF. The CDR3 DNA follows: TGCGCCAGCAGCATAACAGGGAACCGGAATGAAAAACTGTTTTTT.

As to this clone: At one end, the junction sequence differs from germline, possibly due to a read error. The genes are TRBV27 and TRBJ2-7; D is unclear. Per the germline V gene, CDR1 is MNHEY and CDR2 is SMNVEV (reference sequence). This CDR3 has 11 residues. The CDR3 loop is CASSSPYGQYF. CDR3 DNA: TGTGCCAGCAGTTCACCCTACGGGCAGTACTTC.

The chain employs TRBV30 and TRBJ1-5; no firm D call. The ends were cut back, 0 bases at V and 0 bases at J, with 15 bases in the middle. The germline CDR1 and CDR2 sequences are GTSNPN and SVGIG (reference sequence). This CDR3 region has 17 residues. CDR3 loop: CAWSVSRGSYSNQPQHF. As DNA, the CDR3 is TGTGCCTGGAGTGTATCTAGAGGTTCCTATAGCAATCAGCCCCAGCATTTT.